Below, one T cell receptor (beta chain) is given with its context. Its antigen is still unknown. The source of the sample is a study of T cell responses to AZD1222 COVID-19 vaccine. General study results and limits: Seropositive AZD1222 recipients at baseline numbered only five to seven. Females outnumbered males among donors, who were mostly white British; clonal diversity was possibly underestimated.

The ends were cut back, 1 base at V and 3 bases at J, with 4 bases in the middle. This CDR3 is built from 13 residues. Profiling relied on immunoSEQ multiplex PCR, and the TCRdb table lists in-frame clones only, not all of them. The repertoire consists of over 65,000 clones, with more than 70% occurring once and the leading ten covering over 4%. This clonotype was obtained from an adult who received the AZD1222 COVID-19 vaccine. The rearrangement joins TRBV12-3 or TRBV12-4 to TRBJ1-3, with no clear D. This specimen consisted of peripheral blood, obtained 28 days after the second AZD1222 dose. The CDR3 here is CASSLVGGNTIYF. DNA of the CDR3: TGTGCCAGCAGTTTAGTGGGTGGAAACACCATATATTTT.